In this sample, the clone carrying this TCR beta chain turned up once. This CDR3 region has 16 residues. Germline loops: CDR1 MNHNS, CDR2 SASEGT. The trim removed 3 bases at V and 2 bases at J, leaving 7 bases unmatched. The data derive from a study of blood T cells in healthy people across ages. A J-beta primer mix and a sample-barcoded 5' primer were used in a second PCR of roughly 6 to 11 cycles. In TCRdb, the 5' RACE reads were re-called with MiXCR into one record per CDR3 protein. The sample yields 950,000 to 1,200,000 distinct CDR3 sequences, approximately 38% seen once. This rearrangement joins TRBV6-1 to TRBJ2-3; TRBD2 matches at 8 bases. Sequenced: blood. The clonotype comes from a man aged 18 to 29 in good health. This chain's CDR3 is CASSDTSGLHTDTQYF. The DNA for the CDR3 is TGTGCCAGCAGTGACACTAGCGGCCTCCACACAGATACGCAGTATTTT.